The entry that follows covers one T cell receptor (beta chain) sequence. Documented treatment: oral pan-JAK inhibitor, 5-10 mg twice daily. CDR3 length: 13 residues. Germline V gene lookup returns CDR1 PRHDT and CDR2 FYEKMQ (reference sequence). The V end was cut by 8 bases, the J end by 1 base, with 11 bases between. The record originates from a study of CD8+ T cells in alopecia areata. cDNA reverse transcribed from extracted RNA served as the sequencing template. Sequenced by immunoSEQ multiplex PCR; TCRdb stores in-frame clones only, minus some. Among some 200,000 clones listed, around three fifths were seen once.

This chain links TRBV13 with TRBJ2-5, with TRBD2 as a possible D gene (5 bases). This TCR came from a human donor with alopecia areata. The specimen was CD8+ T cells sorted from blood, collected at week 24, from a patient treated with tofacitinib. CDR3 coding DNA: TGTGCCAGCCGAAAGGGAGCCCAAGAGACCCAGTACTTC. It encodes CASRKGAQETQYF.